These 17 T cell receptor beta chains were all obtained from the same sample, sequenced in a study of blood T cells in healthy people across ages (dated by TCRdb to the mid-2010s). The receptor library was made with 5' RACE. Sequencer: Illumina HiSeq 2500. A second PCR of roughly 6 to 11 cycles was run with a J-beta primer mix and a sample-barcoded 5' primer. In TCRdb, the public reads were trimmed at Q25 with fastp and aligned with MiXCR, with productive beta chains retained. Records with the same CDR3 protein are collapsed into one entry carrying the most frequent genes and DNA. The sample includes about 670,000 distinct CDR3 sequences, with under 65% observed a single time. Roughly 14% of the sample rests with the top ten. The sample consisted of blood. The receptors here all came from a woman of 80 years or more in good health.

Details on this clonotype: At one boundary the junction diverges from the germline segment, which might be a read error. This chain joins TRBV7-9 and TRBJ2-4, with 9 nucleotides matching TRBD1. The DNA matches TRBJ2-7 better at its end, which makes the J call doubtful. Per the germline V gene, CDR1 is SEHNR and CDR2 is FQNEAQ (reference sequence). The CDR3 contains 14 residues. In DNA, the CDR3 is TGTGCCTGCAGCTTAGAACAGGGGGCATACGAGCAGTACTTC. Protein: CACSLEQGAYEQYF.

This clonotype was seen a few times. Given a much more abundant clone one base away, this may be a read error. The CDR3 reads CAGIAGGGSTDTQYF. For the CDR3, the DNA is TGTGCCGGAATAGCGGGGGGCGGTAGCACAGATACGCAGTATTTT. V gene TRBV7-9 combines with J gene TRBJ2-3, with 10 bases lining up with TRBD2. The V gene end was trimmed by 11 bases and the J gene end by 0 bases; junction bases not matched to a gene: 8. This CDR3 spans 15 amino acids. CDR1 SEHNR and CDR2 FQNEAQ come from the germline V gene (reference sequence). Based on the CDR3 plus reference TRBV7-9 and TRBJ2-3, the full variable domain is DTGVSQNPRHKITKRGQNVTFRCDPISEHNRLYWYRQTLGQGPEFLTYFQNEAQLEKSRLLSDRFSAERPKGSFSTLEIQRTEQGDSAMYLCAGIAGGGSTDTQYFGPGTRLTVL.

V usage is TRBV6-5 and J usage is TRBJ2-7, with D possibly TRBD2 on 5 matching bases. The length of the CDR3 is 18 residues. Per the germline V gene, CDR1 is MNHEY and CDR2 is SVGAGI. Trimming left V 2 bases short and J 3 bases short, with 23 bases between. The CDR3 nucleotides are TGTGCCAGCAGTTACCTAGACCCAAGCAGCGGAAGGGACTACGAGCAGTACTTC. Its translation: CASSYLDPSSGRDYEQYF.

This clonotype was detected only a few times. This chain uses TRBV20-1 with TRBJ2-1, with 9 bases identical to TRBD2. J was trimmed by 8 bases and V by 3 bases; bases with no gene match: 14. CDR1 is DFQATT and CDR2 is SNEGSKA in the germline V gene (reference sequence). The CDR3 consists of 16 residues. The CDR3 is CSASLAGVKSGDEQFF. For the CDR3, the DNA is TGCAGTGCTAGTTTAGCGGGAGTCAAGTCTGGGGATGAGCAGTTCTTC.

The chain has TRBV20-1 and TRBJ2-4; D unclear. The DNA matches TRBJ2-7 better at its end, which makes the J call doubtful. This CDR3 has 14 residues. Germline V gives CDR1 DFQATT, CDR2 SNEGSKA (reference sequence). The DNA of the CDR3 is TGCAGTGCTAGAGGGCTAGTAAAGAGCATCGAGCAGTACTTC. It specifies CSARGLVKSIEQYF.

The V call is TRBV7-2, the J call TRBJ2-1; 8 nucleotides line up with TRBD2. V was clipped by 4 bases and J by 7 bases; unmatched bases: 9. Looked up from germline, CDR1 is SGHTA and CDR2 is FQGNSA. The CDR3 contains 15 residues. CDR3 sequence: CASSSKTGGANEQFF. The CDR3 coding sequence is TGTGCCAGCAGCTCGAAAACCGGGGGGGCAAATGAGCAGTTCTTC.

J is TRBJ2-5 and V is TRBV12-3 or TRBV12-4; 7 bases agree with TRBD1. The DNA end is a closer match to TRBJ2-7, so the J assignment may be wrong. The CDR3 loop spans 14 amino acids. CDR3 sequence (DNA): TGTGCCAGCAGGATGGGACAGAAGGTTAACGAGCAGTACTTC. It specifies CASRMGQKVNEQYF.

The chain is built from TRBV20-1 and TRBJ2-1; D remains unclear. The CDR3 extends over 13 amino acids. Germline lookup yields CDR1 DFQATT and CDR2 SNEGSKA (reference sequence). With 2 bases removed from V and 10 bases from J, the gap between germline ends came to 15 bases. CDR3 residues: CSARFVALREQFF. The CDR3 DNA is TGCAGTGCTAGATTTGTAGCTCTTCGGGAGCAGTTCTTC.

CDR3 residues: CASSLAGAGGTDTQYF. The CDR3 DNA is TGTGCCAGCAGCTTAGCTGGGGCAGGAGGCACAGATACGCAGTATTTT. This chain joins TRBV7-6 and TRBJ2-3, with D tentatively TRBD1 (5 bases). The CDR3 sequence is 16 residues long. V was cut by 0 bases and J by 1 base, with 11 bases left in between. CDR1 and CDR2 (germline): SGHVS, FNYEAQ.

The V and J genes are TRBV6-6 and TRBJ2-3; 8 nucleotides align to TRBD1. CDR3 length: 14 residues. V trimming: 0 bases; J trimming: 10 bases; junction bases outside the gene matches: 6. Per the germline V gene, CDR1 is MNHNY and CDR2 is SVGAGI (reference sequence). This CDR3 is CASSYSGQGQPQYF. The CDR3 DNA reads TGTGCCAGCAGTTACTCAGGACAGGGCCAGCCGCAGTATTTT.

This rearrangement joins TRBV7-9 to TRBJ2-2; no definite D call. The length of the CDR3 is 14 residues. Germline V lookup: CDR1 SEHNR, CDR2 FQNEAQ (reference sequence). V was clipped by 3 bases and J by 2 bases, with 7 bases between them. The CDR3 sequence is CASSLQDNTGELFF. CDR3 bases: TGTGCCAGCAGCTTGCAGGATAACACCGGGGAGCTGTTTTTT. Supplemented by reference TRBV7-9 and TRBJ2-2, the full variable domain reads DTGVSQNPRHKITKRGQNVTFRCDPISEHNRLYWYRQTLGQGPEFLTYFQNEAQLEKSRLLSDRFSAERPKGSFSTLEIQRTEQGDSAMYLCASSLQDNTGELFFGEGSRLTVL.

This clonotype turned up a few times. This chain joins TRBV20-1 and TRBJ2-3, with D perhaps assigned TRBD1 or TRBD2 (5 bases each). Trimming stripped 0 bases from V and 2 bases from J, with 9 bases between. Germline CDR1 reads DFQATT; CDR2 reads SNEGSKA (reference sequence). The CDR3 has 14 residues. The CDR3 DNA reads as TGCAGTGCTAGAGATCTGGGGACCACAGATACGCAGTATTTT. It yields the protein CSARDLGTTDTQYF.

The gene calls are TRBV5-6 and TRBJ2-7; 8 bases agree with TRBD1. Germline V lookup: CDR1 SGHDT, CDR2 YYEEEE. V gave up 4 bases and J gave up 5 bases; unmatched junction bases: 17. The CDR3 runs 17 residues. CDR3 loop: CASSIRRTGLGPHEQYF. The CDR3 DNA follows: TGTGCCAGCAGCATTAGACGGACAGGGTTGGGGCCCCACGAGCAGTACTTC.

The chain carries TRBV5-1 and TRBJ1-5; TRBD1 agrees at 7 bases. The CDR3 loop spans 14 amino acids. J lost 6 bases, V lost 0 bases, and 3 bases had no gene match. CDR1 SGHRS and CDR2 YFSETQ come from the germline V gene. CDR3 in DNA: TGCGCCAGCAGCTTGGAGGGGACAGTTCAGCCCCAGCATTTT. Encoded protein: CASSLEGTVQPQHF.

This clonotype was counted ten times or more. The V gene is TRBV15, the J gene TRBJ2-1, with D perhaps matching TRBD1 (6 bases). The CDR3 consists of 16 residues. Germline V gene data show CDR1 as LNHNV and CDR2 as YYDKDF (reference sequence). V lost 0 bases, J lost 5 bases, and 14 bases lay in between. CDR3 sequence (DNA): TGTGCCACCAGCAGAGATACAGGGCTGGTCAACAATGAGCAGTTCTTC. This codes for CATSRDTGLVNNEQFF.

V usage is TRBV7-2 and J usage is TRBJ2-3; D remains ambiguous. CDR3 length: 12 residues. V lost 4 bases and J lost 10, with 12 bases in between. Looked up from germline, CDR1 is SGHTA and CDR2 is FQGNSA. CDR3 sequence reads: CASSSRLRPQYF. The CDR3, as DNA: TGTGCCAGCAGCTCCCGCCTGCGACCGCAGTATTTT.

J is TRBJ1-2 and V is TRBV12-3 or TRBV12-4, with a tentative D call TRBD1 (5 bases). The length of the CDR3 is 14 residues. V gave up 5 bases and J gave up 5 bases, with 15 bases separating them. CDR3 residues: CASSLEGTFYGYTF. The CDR3, as DNA: TGTGCCAGCAGTCTAGAAGGGACGTTTTATGGCTACACCTTC.